A single sample gave rise to the 27 T cell receptor beta chains below, sequenced in a study of shared clonotypes between healthy human individuals. Using immunoSEQ multiplex PCR, the repertoire was profiled, and TCRdb retains in-frame clones only, with some absent. The sample includes approximately 980,000 clones, about three quarters of them seen just once. Sequencing was performed on memory CD4+ T cells sorted from blood. Subset defined: CD45RA-negative fraction. The origin of the receptors is a man younger than 35 in good health.

The chain has TRBV30 and TRBJ2-3; D is uncertain. The CDR3 is 12 amino acids. Trimming pared 4 bases from V and 5 bases from J, leaving 10 bases between. Germline V lookup: CDR1 GTSNPN, CDR2 SVGIG (reference sequence). CDR3 nucleotide sequence: TGTGCCTGGAAAATCGCCCAAGATACGCAGTATTTT. This codes for CAWKIAQDTQYF.

This chain connects TRBV10-1 to TRBJ1-6, with D perhaps matching TRBD1 (5 bases). The CDR3 runs 12 residues. Germline CDR1 reads WNHNN; CDR2 reads SYGVQD (reference sequence). Trimming shortened V by 5 bases and J by 8 bases, and 7 bases separated the two germline ends. In DNA, the CDR3 is TGCGCCAGCAGTCAAGGGGATTCACCCCTCCACTTT. It is translated as CASSQGDSPLHF.

J is TRBJ1-2 and V is TRBV5-1, with 8 bases that match TRBD1. Germline lookup yields CDR1 SGHRS and CDR2 YFSETQ. The V segment lost 0 bases and the J segment 0 bases; nucleotides outside the gene matches: 7. CDR3 length: 17 amino acids. CDR3 residues: CASSLGQGRSANYGYTF. CDR3 bases: TGCGCCAGCAGCTTGGGACAGGGGAGGTCAGCTAACTATGGCTACACCTTC. Variable domain in full (rest from reference TRBV5-1 and TRBJ1-2): KAGVTQTPRYLIKTRGQQVTLSCSPISGHRSVSWYQQTPGQGLQFLFEYFSETQRNKGNFPGRFSGRQFSNSRSEMNVSTLELGDSALYLCASSLGQGRSANYGYTFGSGTRLTVV.

Concerning this clone itself: A much larger clone differs by one base, so this may be a read error. The rearrangement joins TRBV5-4 to TRBJ2-2; 7 bases line up with TRBD1. Per germline, CDR1 SGHNT and CDR2 YYREEE (reference sequence). The CDR3 extends over 13 amino acids. V trimming: 5 bases; J trimming: 5 bases; junction bases outside the gene matches: 3. The CDR3 DNA sequence: TGTGCCAGCAGTCGGGACAGAACCGGGGAGCTGTTTTTT. Amino acid sequence: CASSRDRTGELFF. The entire variable domain, with the rest obtained from reference TRBV5-4 and TRBJ2-2, is as follows: ETGVTQSPTHLIKTRGQQVTLRCSSQSGHNTVSWYQQALGQGPQFIFQYYREEENGRGNFPPRFSGLQFPNYSSELNVNALELDDSALYLCASSRDRTGELFFGEGSRLTVL.

V and J are TRBV7-6 and TRBJ1-5, with D possibly being TRBD1 (6 bases). Trimming removed 6 bases from V and 2 bases from J, with 14 bases in between. The germline V gene encodes CDR1 SGHVS and CDR2 FNYEAQ. This CDR3 spans 15 amino acids. CDR3 coding DNA: TGTGCCAGCAGTCTACAGGGTGGCGGCAATCAGCCCCAGCATTTT. Translating it yields CASSLQGGGNQPQHF.

The chain recombines TRBV10-1 with TRBJ2-1; 8 nucleotides agree with TRBD2. The V segment lost 3 bases and the J segment 13 bases; nucleotides outside the gene matches: 8. The CDR3 covers 13 residues. Germline assignment: CDR1 WNHNN and CDR2 SYGVQD (reference sequence). The CDR3 sequence is CASSDHGSGAQFF. CDR3 DNA sequence: TGCGCCAGCAGTGATCATGGTAGCGGGGCACAGTTCTTC.

A single count supports this clone. The J gene is TRBJ1-4, the V gene TRBV2; D unresolved. Trimming stripped 3 bases from V and 0 bases from J, with 8 bases between. The V gene's germline CDR1 is SNHLY and CDR2 FYNNEI. CDR3 size: 15 residues. CDR3 region: CASSDFQSTNEKLFF. The CDR3 DNA follows: TGTGCCAGCAGTGACTTTCAGTCAACTAATGAAAAACTGTTTTTT.

For this clone: This specimen includes other DNA sequences encoding the same CDR3. V is TRBV5-1 and J is TRBJ2-5, with D perhaps being TRBD1 or TRBD2 (5 bases each). Looked up from germline, CDR1 is SGHRS and CDR2 is YFSETQ. V lost 5 bases to trimming and J lost 2 bases, with 10 bases between them. The CDR3 length is 13 residues. The chain's CDR3 is CASSTEGQETQYF. The CDR3 region has the DNA TGCGCCAGCAGTACCGAGGGGCAAGAGACCCAGTACTTC.

There are many counts of this clone. This chain connects TRBV4-1 to TRBJ2-7, with D possibly TRBD1 on 6 matching bases. Deletions cut 3 bases from V and 2 bases from J, with 11 bases between. CDR1 and CDR2 from the germline V gene are MGHRA and YSYEKL. The CDR3 consists of 14 residues. CDR3 DNA sequence: TGCGCCAGCAGCCACCCCGGACAGCCCTACGAGCAGTACTTC. Encoded protein: CASSHPGQPYEQYF.

Notes on this clone: This likely comes from a read error, as the CDR3 has no conserved phenylalanine or tryptophan at its end. The chain joins TRBV7-2 to TRBJ2-4, with 7 bases fitting TRBD2. CDR3 length equals 15 residues. Trimming at V came to 0 bases and at J to 6 bases, leaving 5 bases not matched to a gene. Per the germline V gene, CDR1 is SGHTA and CDR2 is FQGNSA. The CDR3 sequence: CASSLAGGHGNIQYL. The CDR3 DNA sequence: TGTGCCAGCAGCTTAGCGGGAGGGCATGGAAACATTCAGTACCTC.

This clone was seen only a few times. Other DNA sequences in this sample translate to the same CDR3. The rearrangement joins TRBV11-3 to TRBJ2-7; D unresolved. With 0 bases removed from V and 3 bases from J, the gap between germline ends came to 3 bases. CDR1 is SGHNT and CDR2 is YENEEA in the germline V gene. This CDR3 spans 12 amino acids. For the CDR3, the DNA is TGTGCCAGCAGCTTAGATGGCTACGAGCAGTACTTC. As protein: CASSLDGYEQYF.

The chain recombines TRBV18 with TRBJ1-2; no firm D call. This CDR3 region has 13 residues. Trimming stripped 3 bases from V and 7 bases from J, with 12 bases between. CDR1 and CDR2 from the germline V gene are KGHSH and LQKENI. CDR3 in DNA: TGTGCCAGCTCACCGGAGGGCTCGGCTGGCTACACCTTC. Its protein is CASSPEGSAGYTF.

This clone has a handful of counts. This rearrangement joins TRBV30 to TRBJ2-4, with 8 bases aligning to TRBD1. V shed 6 bases and J 7 bases; nucleotides not matched to a gene: 5. Germline loops: CDR1 GTSNPN, CDR2 SVGIG (reference sequence). This CDR3 is 12 amino acids long. The CDR3 reads CACPGQGNIQYF. For the CDR3, the DNA is TGTGCCTGCCCCGGACAGGGTAACATTCAGTACTTC.

This rearrangement joins TRBV5-1 to TRBJ2-3, with 8 positions matching TRBD2. Per the germline V gene, CDR1 is SGHRS and CDR2 is YFSETQ. Trimming cost V 1 base and J 3 bases; bases outside gene matches: 7. The CDR3 consists of 16 residues. CDR3 protein: CASSLSAASGTDTQYF. In DNA, the CDR3 is TGCGCCAGCAGCTTGTCTGCGGCTAGCGGGACAGATACGCAGTATTTT.

The chain carries TRBV6-1 and TRBJ1-6; D call uncertain. V shed 7 bases and J shed 0 bases, with 10 bases lying between them. CDR1 and CDR2 from the germline V gene are MNHNS and SASEGT. CDR3 size: 15 residues. CDR3 loop: CASNRGSSYNSPLHF. The CDR3 DNA reads as TGTGCCAGCAACCGAGGGAGCTCCTATAATTCACCCCTCCACTTT.

This chain connects TRBV10-2 to TRBJ2-3; tentative D call: TRBD1 (6 bases). The CDR3 sequence is 17 residues long. V gave up 2 bases and J gave up 5 bases, with 20 bases separating them. Germline assignment: CDR1 WSHSY and CDR2 SAAADI. This chain's CDR3 is CASSEGGFTGLGDTQYF. The CDR3 DNA reads TGCGCCAGCAGTGAGGGGGGCTTTACGGGGCTGGGAGATACGCAGTATTTT.

The rearrangement uses TRBV27 and TRBJ2-7, with 9 bases identical to TRBD1. Germline-derived CDR1 and CDR2 are MNHEY and SMNVEV (reference sequence). J gave up 2 bases and V 6 bases, and 8 bases lay outside the gene matches. This CDR3 has 15 amino acids. This CDR3 is CASSKTGGGTYEQYF. CDR3 coding DNA: TGTGCCAGCAGCAAGACAGGGGGTGGGACCTACGAGCAGTACTTC.

A remark on this clone: The sample contains more than one DNA sequence encoding this CDR3. The chain combines TRBV7-2 with TRBJ2-3; 12 nucleotides match TRBD2. Germline V gene lookup returns CDR1 SGHTA and CDR2 FQGNSA. This CDR3 has 16 amino acids. The V and J ends lost 1 base and 4 bases, in that order; junction bases with no gene match: 3. CDR3 nucleotide sequence: TGTGCCAGCAGCTTAGATCTAGCGGGAGGGCCAGATACGCAGTATTTT. Translated, it gives CASSLDLAGGPDTQYF.

The J gene is TRBJ2-5, the V gene TRBV5-6; D unclear. The CDR3 is 11 amino acids. CDR1 and CDR2 (germline): SGHDT, YYEEEE. V lost 7 bases to trimming and J lost 5 bases, with 9 bases between them. The CDR3, as DNA: TGTGCCAGCGAAAGGTTCGAGACCCAGTACTTC. It encodes CASERFETQYF.

The rearrangement joins TRBV25-1 to TRBJ2-2, with D possibly TRBD2 on 6 matching bases. V was trimmed by 4 bases and J by 5 bases, leaving 14 bases between them. The CDR3 has 15 residues. Germline V CDR1 and CDR2: MGHDK, SYGVNS. The CDR3 coding sequence is TGTGCCAGCAGTGGATCCGGGACTCGTACCGGGGAGCTGTTTTTT. This codes for CASSGSGTRTGELFF.

The J gene is TRBJ1-1, the V gene TRBV9; D may be TRBD1 (6 bases). CDR1 is SGDLS, CDR2 YYNGEE, per germline. The CDR3 consists of 15 residues. The ends were cut back, 4 bases at V and 2 bases at J, with 15 bases in the middle. CDR3 region: CASSSQGGVNTEAFF. DNA for the CDR3: TGTGCCAGCAGCTCCCAAGGGGGAGTCAACACTGAAGCTTTCTTT.

CDR3 amino acids: CASSVGGEGGQPQHF. The CDR3 DNA reads as TGTGCCAGCAGCGTAGGGGGAGAGGGAGGGCAGCCCCAGCATTTT. This chain connects TRBV9 to TRBJ1-5; no definite D call. The CDR3 loop spans 15 amino acids. Germline V lookup: CDR1 SGDLS, CDR2 YYNGEE. V was clipped by 0 bases and J by 7 bases, with 14 bases between them.

In the case of this clone: The sample contains more than one DNA sequence encoding this CDR3. The J gene is TRBJ2-1, the V gene TRBV7-2; 11 bases are a match to TRBD2. Looked up from germline, CDR1 is SGHTA and CDR2 is FQGNSA. The CDR3 spans 15 residues. V lost 1 base, J lost 7 bases, and 3 bases stayed unmatched. The CDR3 region is CASSLGTSGGNEQFF. The CDR3, as DNA: TGTGCCAGCAGCTTAGGCACTAGCGGGGGTAATGAGCAGTTCTTC. The full variable domain, rest sourced from reference TRBV7-2 and TRBJ2-1, is GAGVSQSPSNKVTEKGKDVELRCDPISGHTALYWYRQSLGQGLEFLIYFQGNSAPDKSGLPSDRFSAERTGGSVSTLTIQRTQQEDSAVYLCASSLGTSGGNEQFFGPGTRLTVL.

The chain uses TRBV7-9 and TRBJ2-7; no firm D call. The CDR3 loop spans 14 amino acids. Germline lookup yields CDR1 SEHNR and CDR2 FQNEAQ (reference sequence). Trimming removed 2 bases at V and 2 bases at J, with 10 bases between. This CDR3 reads CASSLTVTPYEQYF. For the CDR3, the DNA is TGTGCCAGCAGCTTAACGGTCACCCCCTACGAGCAGTACTTC.

This clone was observed once. The V call is TRBV18, the J call TRBJ2-7; tentative D call: TRBD1 (5 bases). Germline V gene data show CDR1 as KGHSH and CDR2 as LQKENI. The CDR3 is 13 amino acids. V dropped 4 bases and J dropped 2 bases, with 9 bases sitting between them. This CDR3 is CASSLRVTYEQYF. As DNA, the CDR3 is TGTGCCAGCTCACTCAGGGTTACCTACGAGCAGTACTTC.

The chain uses TRBV7-6 and TRBJ1-5; D is unresolved. The CDR3 totals 14 residues. CDR1 and CDR2 (germline): SGHVS, FNYEAQ. V was cut by 0 bases and J by 2 bases, with 5 bases left in between. The CDR3 DNA is TGTGCCAGCAGCTTAGCCCGCGGCAATCAGCCCCAGCATTTT. It translates to CASSLARGNQPQHF.

This rearrangement joins TRBV2 to TRBJ2-4; a possible D gene is TRBD2 (6 bases). This CDR3 region has 12 residues. V lost 7 bases and J 5 bases, leaving 9 bases between the germline ends. The germline gives CDR1 SNHLY, CDR2 FYNNEI. The CDR3 region is CASNGEENIQYF. CDR3 nucleotide sequence: TGTGCCAGCAACGGGGAGGAAAACATTCAGTACTTC.